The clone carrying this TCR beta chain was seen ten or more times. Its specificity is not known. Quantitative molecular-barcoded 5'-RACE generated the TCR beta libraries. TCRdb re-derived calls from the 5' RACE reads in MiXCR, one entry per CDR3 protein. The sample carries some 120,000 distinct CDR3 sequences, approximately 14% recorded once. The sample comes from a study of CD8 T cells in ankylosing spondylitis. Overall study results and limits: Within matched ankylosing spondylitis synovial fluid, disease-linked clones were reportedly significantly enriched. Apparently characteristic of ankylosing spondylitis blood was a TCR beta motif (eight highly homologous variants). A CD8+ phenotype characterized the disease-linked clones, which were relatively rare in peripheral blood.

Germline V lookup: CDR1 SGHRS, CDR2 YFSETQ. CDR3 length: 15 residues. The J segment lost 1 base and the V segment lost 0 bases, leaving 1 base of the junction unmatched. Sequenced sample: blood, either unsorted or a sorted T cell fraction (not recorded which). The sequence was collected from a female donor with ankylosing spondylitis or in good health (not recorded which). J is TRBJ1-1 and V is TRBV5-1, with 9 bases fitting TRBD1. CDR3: CASSLADRGNTEAFF. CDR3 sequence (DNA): TGCGCCAGCAGCTTGGCGGACAGGGGGAACACTGAAGCTTTCTTT.